The 27 T cell receptor beta chains listed next were all sequenced from one sample in a study of blood T cell repertoires in COVID-19. Assay: immunoSEQ multiplex PCR; the TCRdb copy retains only in-frame clones and omits some. The table includes 250,000 to 350,000 clones, approximately 89% detected once. Sequencing used PBMCs or T cells enriched from blood (not recorded which). The source of these receptors is a woman between 50 and 59 years old who had been exposed to COVID-19.

V usage is TRBV14 and J usage is TRBJ1-2, with 8 bases identical to TRBD1. The ends lost 3 bases at V and 7 bases at J; junction bases unmatched: 7. CDR3 length: 14 residues. Germline-derived CDR1 and CDR2 are SGHDN and FVKESK. CDR3 sequence: CASSQGQAPSGYTF. CDR3 nucleotide sequence: TGTGCCAGCAGCCAGGGACAGGCCCCTTCTGGCTACACCTTC. The complete variable domain, with remaining parts taken from reference TRBV14 and TRBJ1-2, reads EAGVTQFPSHSVIEKGQTVTLRCDPISGHDNLYWYRRVMGKEIKFLLHFVKESKQDESGMPNNRFLAERTGGTYSTLKVQPAELEDSGVYFCASSQGQAPSGYTFGSGTRLTVV.

V and J are TRBV19 and TRBJ2-1; 12 bases align to TRBD2. CDR1 is LNHDA and CDR2 is SQIVND in the germline V gene (reference sequence). The CDR3 spans 15 residues. V dropped 7 bases and J dropped 2; count of bases not matched to a gene: 3. The CDR3 sequence: CASKASGGAYNEQFF. In nucleotides, the CDR3 is TGTGCCAGTAAGGCTAGCGGGGGGGCCTACAATGAGCAGTTCTTC.

The sample holds one count of this clone. The chain employs TRBV9 and TRBJ2-1; D is uncertain. The V gene lost 1 base and the J gene lost 6 bases, with 11 bases spanning the gap. The V gene's germline CDR1 is SGDLS and CDR2 YYNGEE. This CDR3 is built from 14 residues. In DNA form, the CDR3 reads TGTGCCAGCAGCGTATCGGAATCGGGCAATGAGCAGTTCTTC. Protein product: CASSVSESGNEQFF.

The sample holds a few counts of this clone. This sequence joins TRBV5-4 and TRBJ2-2; 8 bases fit TRBD1. Germline assignment: CDR1 SGHNT and CDR2 YYREEE (reference sequence). V was clipped by 4 bases and J by 5 bases; unmatched bases: 7. The CDR3 totals 15 residues. The CDR3 loop reads CASSVDRATTGELFF. For the CDR3, the DNA is TGTGCCAGCAGCGTGGACAGGGCTACGACCGGGGAGCTGTTTTTT.

V and J are TRBV7-2 and TRBJ1-2; D is perhaps TRBD1 (5 bases). Germline V CDR1 and CDR2: SGHTA, FQGNSA. The V gene lost 1 base and the J gene lost 1 base, with 10 bases spanning the gap. The CDR3 length is 15 residues. The DNA of the CDR3 is TGTGCCAGCAGCTTAGACAGGCTGATTAACTATGGCTACACCTTC. This codes for CASSLDRLINYGYTF. The whole variable domain, filled in from reference TRBV7-2 and TRBJ1-2, reads GAGVSQSPSNKVTEKGKDVELRCDPISGHTALYWYRQSLGQGLEFLIYFQGNSAPDKSGLPSDRFSAERTGGSVSTLTIQRTQQEDSAVYLCASSLDRLINYGYTFGSGTRLTVV.

This sequence joins TRBV9 and TRBJ2-7; D possibly corresponds to TRBD2 (5 bases). Germline V gives CDR1 SGDLS, CDR2 YYNGEE. The CDR3 has 15 residues. The ends were cut back, 1 base at V and 6 bases at J, with 17 bases in the middle. The CDR3 sequence is CASSVLGSGMSEQYF. CDR3 DNA sequence: TGTGCCAGCAGCGTATTGGGGTCGGGAATGAGCGAGCAGTACTTC.

This chain uses TRBV19 with TRBJ1-4, with unresolved D. Germline V gives CDR1 LNHDA, CDR2 SQIVND (reference sequence). The CDR3 is 15 amino acids. V lost 5 bases and J lost 5, with 15 bases in between. In DNA, the CDR3 is TGTGCCAGTAGTGACGGAGGAGTCATAAATGAAAAACTGTTTTTT. Its translation is CASSDGGVINEKLFF.

The V call is TRBV6-5, the J call TRBJ1-2; no definite D call. Trimming left V 8 bases short and J 6 bases short, with 19 bases between. The CDR3 totals 14 residues. In germline, CDR1 is MNHEY, CDR2 SVGAGI. Here the CDR3 DNA reads TGTGCCAGCCAAGCGGGTGAACCGTACCATGGCTACACCTTC. It translates to CASQAGEPYHGYTF.

The gene calls are TRBV27 and TRBJ2-1; 7 positions match TRBD2. This CDR3 is 21 amino acids long. V dropped 5 bases and J dropped 7; count of bases not matched to a gene: 29. The germline gives CDR1 MNHEY, CDR2 SMNVEV (reference sequence). The CDR3 DNA reads as TGTGCCAGCAGTCTAAGACCCCCAGGCGCGGGGGATGCTTTGGTTTTGAATGAGCAGTTCTTC. Translated: CASSLRPPGAGDALVLNEQFF.

This chain joins TRBV7-2 and TRBJ2-1, with D maybe TRBD2 (6 bases). The CDR3 spans 14 residues. Trimming pared 8 bases from V and 4 bases from J, leaving 15 bases between. The germline V gene has CDR1 SGHTA and CDR2 FQGNSA. The CDR3: CASGVRGSYNEQFF. DNA of the CDR3: TGTGCCAGCGGGGTGCGGGGCAGTTACAATGAGCAGTTCTTC.

The chain links TRBV7-9 to TRBJ1-1; D is unresolved. V was clipped by 5 bases and J by 0 bases, with 10 bases between them. The CDR3 has 14 amino acids. The germline V gene has CDR1 SEHNR and CDR2 FQNEAQ (reference sequence). CDR3 bases: TGTGCCAGCAGCAAGGGCGGGGTGAACACTGAAGCTTTCTTT. Its translation is CASSKGGVNTEAFF. The full variable domain, its missing parts supplied by reference TRBV7-9 and TRBJ1-1, is DTGVSQNPRHKITKRGQNVTFRCDPISEHNRLYWYRQTLGQGPEFLTYFQNEAQLEKSRLLSDRFSAERPKGSFSTLEIQRTEQGDSAMYLCASSKGGVNTEAFFGQGTRLTVV.

A word on this clone: Different DNA sequences within this sample yield the same CDR3. This chain joins TRBV24-1 and TRBJ1-5, with 8 nucleotides matching TRBD1. The CDR3 is made up of 12 amino acids. CDR1 is KGHDR and CDR2 is SFDVKD in the germline V gene. The J segment lost 4 bases and the V segment lost 10 bases, leaving 2 bases of the junction unmatched. The CDR3 coding sequence is TGTGCCACAGGGACAGGTAATCAGCCCCAGCATTTT. Residues: CATGTGNQPQHF.

The CDR3 nucleotides are TGTGCCAGCACCTTGGAAGGGGCGTGGGGAAACACCATATATTTT. Encoded protein: CASTLEGAWGNTIYF. The chain has TRBV28 and TRBJ1-3, with a tentative D call TRBD1 (5 bases). Germline V gene lookup returns CDR1 MDHEN and CDR2 SYDVKM. CDR3 length: 15 amino acids. Trimming shortened V by 7 bases and J by 4 bases, and 17 bases separated the two germline ends.

This chain links TRBV7-8 with TRBJ1-3, with 8 bases identical to TRBD1. The CDR3 is 18 amino acids. Trimming took 1 base from V and 0 from J; bases not matched to a gene: 8. Germline V gene data show CDR1 as SGHVS and CDR2 as FQNEAQ. CDR3 amino acids: CASSLGNRGSSSGNTIYF. The CDR3 DNA is TGTGCCAGCAGCTTAGGAAACAGGGGGTCTAGCTCTGGAAACACCATATATTTT.

This clone was detected only once. This sequence joins TRBV3-1 (or the pseudogene TRBV3-2) and TRBJ1-4; D is perhaps TRBD1 (6 bases). From germline, CDR1 is LGHDT and CDR2 YNNKEL (reference sequence). Between the trimmed V and J ends, which lost 2 bases and 10 bases, there was a span of 17 bases. This CDR3 is built from 15 residues. The CDR3 DNA reads as TGTGCCAGCAGCCAAACAACAGGGCGCTGGAGAAAACTGTTTTTT. Translated, it gives CASSQTTGRWRKLFF.

This clone occurred a few times. The rearrangement links TRBV4-2 to TRBJ2-5; TRBD2 matches 12 bases. V gave up 3 bases and J gave up 2 bases; unmatched junction bases: 4. The germline V gene encodes CDR1 LGHNA and CDR2 YNFKEQ. The CDR3 length is 16 residues. This chain's CDR3 is CASSQTSGRPQETQYF. In DNA, the CDR3 is TGTGCCAGCAGCCAGACTAGCGGGAGACCTCAAGAGACCCAGTACTTC.

V gene TRBV27 combines with J gene TRBJ1-2; 8 bases are a match to TRBD1. The J segment lost 3 bases and the V segment lost 5 bases, leaving 2 bases of the junction unmatched. CDR1 MNHEY and CDR2 SMNVEV come from the germline V gene (reference sequence). The CDR3 is made up of 13 amino acids. The CDR3: CASSPTGDYGYTF. Written as DNA, the CDR3 is TGTGCCAGCAGTCCGACAGGGGACTATGGCTACACCTTC.

The chain combines TRBV2 with TRBJ2-7; possible D gene TRBD2, 6 bases. This CDR3 spans 13 amino acids. Germline V gene lookup returns CDR1 SNHLY and CDR2 FYNNEI. V shed 3 bases and J shed 4 bases, with 10 bases lying between them. The CDR3 region has the DNA TGTGCCAGCAGTGAGGTGGCGGGGTACGAGCAGTACTTC. This encodes CASSEVAGYEQYF.

The CDR3 DNA follows: TGTGCCAGCAGCCCGGGCGGCCTAGCGGTGGGGGGGGCCCAGTACTTC. Protein sequence: CASSPGGLAVGGAQYF. This chain uses TRBV5-4 with TRBJ2-5, with 7 bases fitting TRBD2. Germline values: CDR1 SGHNT, CDR2 YYREEE (reference sequence). Trimming at V came to 4 bases and at J to 9 bases, leaving 18 bases not matched to a gene. The CDR3 covers 16 residues. Complete variable domain (other parts from reference TRBV5-4 and TRBJ2-5): ETGVTQSPTHLIKTRGQQVTLRCSSQSGHNTVSWYQQALGQGPQFIFQYYREEENGRGNFPPRFSGLQFPNYSSELNVNALELDDSALYLCASSPGGLAVGGAQYFGPGTRLLVL.

The rearrangement joins TRBV12-3 or TRBV12-4 to TRBJ2-1; the match to TRBD1 covers 10 bases. Trimming took 7 bases from V and 7 from J; bases not matched to a gene: 4. This CDR3 is built from 13 residues. CDR3 sequence reads: CASKTGGVNEQFF. In nucleotides, the CDR3 is TGTGCCAGCAAGACAGGGGGCGTAAATGAGCAGTTCTTC.

The J gene is TRBJ1-2, the V gene TRBV5-4; no firm D call. Per the germline V gene, CDR1 is SGHNT and CDR2 is YYREEE (reference sequence). The V gene lost 0 bases and the J gene lost 5 bases, with 14 bases spanning the gap. The CDR3 is 15 residues long. The CDR3 here is CASSLGSSGKYGYTF. CDR3 DNA: TGTGCCAGCAGCTTGGGTTCATCGGGGAAGTATGGCTACACCTTC.

This chain uses TRBV28 with TRBJ1-2; D not certain. CDR3 length: 11 residues. Trimming took 5 bases from V and 3 from J, leaving 4 bases between them. The V gene's germline CDR1 is MDHEN and CDR2 SYDVKM. In DNA form, the CDR3 reads TGTGCCAGCAGTGCAGACTATGGCTACACCTTC. It is translated as CASSADYGYTF.

The CDR3 DNA is TGCGCCAGCAGCCAAGGGACTGTGCATAGCAATCAGCCCCAGCATTTT. Protein sequence: CASSQGTVHSNQPQHF. The J gene is TRBJ1-5, the V gene TRBV4-1; no definite D call. The ends were cut back, 1 base at V and 0 bases at J, with 10 bases in the middle. This CDR3 is built from 16 residues. Germline V gene sequence: CDR1 MGHRA, CDR2 YSYEKL.

V and J are TRBV5-1 and TRBJ1-2; possible D gene TRBD1, 5 bases. Germline CDR1 SGHRS, CDR2 YFSETQ. V was trimmed by 0 bases and J by 4 bases, leaving 10 bases between them. CDR3 length: 14 amino acids. The DNA of the CDR3 is TGCGCCAGCAGCTTGGAGGCAGGGTCCTATGGCTACACCTTC. Translating gives CASSLEAGSYGYTF.

This chain joins TRBV19 and TRBJ1-3, with 7 bases lining up with TRBD1. The junction had 10 bases not matched to a gene; V was cut back by 5 bases and J by 9 bases. Germline CDR1 and CDR2: LNHDA and SQIVND (reference sequence). The CDR3 spans 14 residues. The CDR3, as DNA: TGTGCCAGTAGTCGCCGGGAGGGGGCCGGCACCATATATTTT. It encodes CASSRREGAGTIYF. Full variable domain (remainder filled in from reference TRBV19 and TRBJ1-3): DGGITQSPKYLFRKEGQNVTLSCEQNLNHDAMYWYRQDPGQGLRLIYYSQIVNDFQKGDIAEGYSVSREKKESFPLTVTSAQKNPTAFYLCASSRREGAGTIYFGEGSWLTVV.

V usage is TRBV5-4 and J usage is TRBJ1-6; the match to TRBD1 covers 8 bases. CDR1 SGHNT and CDR2 YYREEE come from the germline V gene (reference sequence). V gave up 0 bases and J gave up 9 bases; unmatched junction bases: 5. The CDR3 has 15 amino acids. The CDR3 DNA sequence: TGTGCCAGCAGCTTGGAGGGGGGGACAGGTTCACCCCTCCACTTT. It is translated as CASSLEGGTGSPLHF.

DNA for the CDR3: TGTGCCACCAACATCGGGGGTCAGGGGGCATTTGGCTACACCTTC. This encodes CATNIGGQGAFGYTF. This sequence joins TRBV28 and TRBJ1-2; 8 bases fit TRBD1. Germline loops: CDR1 MDHEN, CDR2 SYDVKM. The trim removed 10 bases at V and 7 bases at J, leaving 17 bases unmatched. CDR3 size: 15 residues.